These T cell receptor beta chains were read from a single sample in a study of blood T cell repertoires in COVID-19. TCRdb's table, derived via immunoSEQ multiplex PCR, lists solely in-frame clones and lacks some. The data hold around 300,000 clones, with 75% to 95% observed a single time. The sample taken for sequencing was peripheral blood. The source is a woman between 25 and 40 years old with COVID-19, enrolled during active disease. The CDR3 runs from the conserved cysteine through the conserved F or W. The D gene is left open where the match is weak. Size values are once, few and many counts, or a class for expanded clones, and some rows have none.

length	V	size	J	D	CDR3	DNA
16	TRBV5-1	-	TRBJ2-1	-	CASSLGLASSYNEQFF	TGCGCCAGCAGCCTGGGGCTAGCGAGCTCCTACAATGAGCAGTTCTTC
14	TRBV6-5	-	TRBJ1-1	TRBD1	CASSFEGAGTEAFF	TGTGCCAGCAGTTTTGAGGGGGCAGGTACTGAAGCTTTCTTT
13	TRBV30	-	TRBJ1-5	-	CAWSVREAQPQHF	TGTGCCTGGAGTGTAAGGGAGGCTCAGCCCCAGCATTTT
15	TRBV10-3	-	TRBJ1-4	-	CAISDWGGDNEKLFF	TGTGCCATCAGCGACTGGGGGGGGGATAATGAAAAACTGTTTTTT
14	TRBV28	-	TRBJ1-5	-	CASSPPGGLQPQHF	TGTGCCAGCAGTCCTCCGGGGGGGTTACAGCCCCAGCATTTT
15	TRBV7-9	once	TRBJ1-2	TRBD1	CASSFSDRASQVPTF	TGTGCCAGCAGTTTTTCGGACAGGGCGAGTCAGGTACCCACCTTC
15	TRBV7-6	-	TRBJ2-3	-	CASSLGGHHTDTQYF	TGTGCCAGCAGCTTAGGGGGACACCACACAGATACGCAGTATTTT
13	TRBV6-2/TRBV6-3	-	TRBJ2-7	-	CASSYGRAYEQYF	TGTGCCAGCAGTTACGGGCGGGCCTACGAGCAGTACTTC
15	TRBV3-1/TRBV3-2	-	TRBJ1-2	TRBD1	CASSHGRTGVIGYTF	TGTGCCAGCAGCCATGGGAGGACAGGGGTTATTGGCTACACCTTC
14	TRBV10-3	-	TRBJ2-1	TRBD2	CAISGTSGDNEQFF	TGTGCCATCAGCGGGACTAGCGGAGACAATGAGCAGTTCTTC
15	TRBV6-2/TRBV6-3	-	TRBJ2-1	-	CASSYSWVRSDEQFF	TGTGCCAGCAGTTACAGTTGGGTTAGGAGCGATGAGCAGTTCTTC
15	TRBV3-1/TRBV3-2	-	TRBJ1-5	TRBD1	CASSGQGWGNQPQHF	TGTGCCAGCAGCGGACAGGGGTGGGGCAATCAGCCCCAGCATTTT
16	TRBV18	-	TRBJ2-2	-	CASSPEAGVNTGELFF	TGTGCCAGCTCACCGGAGGCAGGGGTGAACACCGGGGAGCTGTTTTTT
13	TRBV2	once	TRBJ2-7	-	CASSQRQGYEQYF	TGTGCCAGCTCTCAAAGGCAGGGATACGAGCAGTACTTC
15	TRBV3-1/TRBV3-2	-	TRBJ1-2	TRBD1	CASSQDWKGTGGYTF	TGTGCCAGCAGCCAAGATTGGAAAGGGACAGGAGGCTACACCTTC
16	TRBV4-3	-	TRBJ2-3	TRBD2	CASSQELAGGTDTQYF	TGCGCCAGCAGCCAGGAACTAGCGGGAGGCACAGATACGCAGTATTTT
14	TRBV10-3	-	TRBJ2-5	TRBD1	CAISDRTGDETQYF	TGTGCCATCAGTGATCGGACAGGGGACGAGACCCAGTACTTC